This T cell receptor beta chain was recorded in a study of regulatory T cells in long-lasting Graves disease. Arm-PCR of CDR3 regions with iRepertoire HTBI primers generated TCR beta libraries. In the original analysis: Across the samples, identification revealed about 62 TRBV and 12 to 15 TRBJ segments. TCRdb re-derived calls from the multiplex PCR reads in MiXCR, one entry per CDR3 protein. The V and J calls and clone size come from TCRdb's table, not from the authors' own analysis. The sample has about 460,000 distinct CDR3 sequences; around 15% are singletons. The CDR3 spans 16 residues. Germline loops: CDR1 MDHEN, CDR2 SYDVKM. V gave up 4 bases and J gave up 1 base; unmatched junction bases: 9. Specified time point: newly diagnosed GD, antithyroid drugs for less than 3 months. Generation of the TCR library employed RNA extracted from PBMCs. These data were likewise used in another study, on T cells in Graves' hyperthyroidism and ophthalmopathy.

The sample here was peripheral blood mononuclear cells (PBMCs), taken at new diagnosis, from a patient treated with antithyroid drugs. This sequence joins TRBV28 and TRBJ2-5, with 7 bases lining up with TRBD2. The receptor was derived from a woman aged 50 to 65 with Graves disease. CDR3 amino acids: CASSSSSGGVQETQYF. Written as DNA, the CDR3 is TGTGCCAGCAGTTCATCTAGCGGAGGGGTCCAAGAGACCCAGTACTTC.